The clone carrying this T cell receptor (beta chain) was picked up a small number of times. Its antigen is currently unknown. These data belong to a study of identical twins. Study results and caveats: There is a chance that invariant MAIT and iNKT cells partially muddied zero-insertion analyses. Within monozygotic twins, out-of-frame TCR alpha sharing was underestimated by the models.

TCRdb called the 5' RACE reads again in MiXCR, with one record for every CDR3 protein. Here the sample spans about 280,000 distinct CDR3 sequences, around 8.8% being singletons. The junction had 7 bases not matched to a gene; V was cut back by 5 bases and J by 7 bases. The CDR3 is 15 residues long. Per germline, CDR1 SGHAT and CDR2 FQNNGV. The same sample was also used in a study of yellow fever vaccine responses in identical twins. In that study: Twin vaccine T cell responses reportedly seemed partly convergent, partly personalized.

The chain combines TRBV11-2 with TRBJ2-1; TRBD1 agrees at 11 bases. This TCR was recovered from a woman between 18 and 29 years old in good health. The sample comprised memory (CD45RO+) T cells sorted from blood. DNA for the CDR3: TGTGCCAGCAGCCAGGACAGGGGGCTAAGTAATGAGCAGTTCTTC. It encodes CASSQDRGLSNEQFF.